Below, 30 T cell receptor beta chains from the same sample are listed, as sequenced in a study of siplizumab effects on memory and regulatory T cells. Some clones are missing from TCRdb's copy, which holds only in-frame ones; the method was immunoSEQ multiplex PCR. The data show about 56,000 clones, around 97% seen once. Specimen: naive CD8+ T cells sorted from blood. Receptor source: a human donor in good health.

This rearrangement joins TRBV11-1 to TRBJ2-2; 12 positions agree with TRBD2. The V and J ends lost 4 bases and 3 bases, in that order; junction bases with no gene match: 3. The CDR3 consists of 16 residues. Germline lookup yields CDR1 SGHAT and CDR2 FQDESV (reference sequence). The CDR3 spells CASSWTSGKDTGELFF. The CDR3 DNA sequence: TGTGCCAGCAGCTGGACTAGCGGGAAAGACACCGGGGAGCTGTTTTTT.

The rearrangement uses TRBV19 and TRBJ1-5; D not resolved. CDR3 size: 13 residues. The germline CDR1 and CDR2 sequences are LNHDA and SQIVND (reference sequence). The germline V and J ends were trimmed by 5 bases and 6 bases, with 11 bases remaining between them. The CDR3 DNA sequence: TGTGCCAGTAGTGAGGGTTTGAGTCAGCCCCAGCATTTT. It specifies CASSEGLSQPQHF.

The gene calls are TRBV4-3 and TRBJ2-2; D gene uncertain. The V and J ends lost 3 bases and 5 bases respectively, with 19 bases between them. From germline, CDR1 is LGHNA and CDR2 YSLEER. This CDR3 comprises 17 residues. CDR3 loop: CASSQEILGTRTGELFF. In nucleotides, the CDR3 is TGCGCCAGCAGCCAGGAAATTTTAGGCACCCGAACCGGGGAGCTGTTTTTT.

In nucleotides, the CDR3 is TGTGCCAGCAGTTACAACCCCAATGAGCAGTTCTTC. Residues: CASSYNPNEQFF. The chain employs TRBV6-6 and TRBJ2-1; D unresolved. The germline CDR1 and CDR2 sequences are MNHNY and SVGAGI (reference sequence). V lost 2 bases and J 6 bases, leaving 5 bases between the germline ends. The CDR3 runs to 12 residues.

The chain is built from TRBV29-1 and TRBJ1-1; the D is unclear. CDR3 length: 12 amino acids. V gave up 4 bases and J gave up 3 bases, with 9 bases separating them. Germline loops: CDR1 SQVTM, CDR2 ANQGSEA. CDR3 nucleotides: TGCAGCGTTGTCGGGGATTACACTGAAGCTTTCTTT. It encodes CSVVGDYTEAFF. The complete variable domain, with remaining parts taken from reference TRBV29-1 and TRBJ1-1, reads SAVISQKPSRDICQRGTSLTIQCQVDSQVTMMFWYRQQPGQSLTLIATANQGSEATYESGFVIDKFPISRPNLTFSTLTVSNMSPEDSSIYLCSVVGDYTEAFFGQGTRLTVV.

The rearrangement uses TRBV20-1 and TRBJ2-7; D is possibly TRBD2 (6 bases). V lost 5 bases to trimming and J lost 7 bases, with 12 bases between them. CDR1 and CDR2 (germline): DFQATT, SNEGSKA (reference sequence). The CDR3 has 11 residues. The CDR3 region is CSAPLGGEQYF. The CDR3 DNA reads TGCAGTGCTCCCTTAGGAGGGGAGCAGTACTTC.

The chain couples TRBV5-1 to TRBJ1-1, with D hard to call. V lost 0 bases and J 3 bases, leaving 9 bases between the germline ends. CDR3 length equals 14 residues. Germline V gene sequence: CDR1 SGHRS, CDR2 YFSETQ. The CDR3 DNA reads as TGCGCCAGCAGCTTGGTAGGGCTGGACACTGAAGCTTTCTTT. Its translation is CASSLVGLDTEAFF. Full variable domain (rest looked up from reference TRBV5-1 and TRBJ1-1): KAGVTQTPRYLIKTRGQQVTLSCSPISGHRSVSWYQQTPGQGLQFLFEYFSETQRNKGNFPGRFSGRQFSNSRSEMNVSTLELGDSALYLCASSLVGLDTEAFFGQGTRLTVV.

In DNA form, the CDR3 reads TGTGCCAGTAGTATAGGGACAGCCGTTCCCCCCTACGAGCAGTACTTC. This sequence encodes CASSIGTAVPPYEQYF. The chain uses TRBV19 and TRBJ2-7; a weak D match, TRBD1 (6 bases). This CDR3 region has 16 residues. Germline V CDR1 and CDR2: LNHDA, SQIVND (reference sequence). Trimming cost V 1 base and J 2 bases, with 15 bases left between them. The full variable domain, with the rest looked up from reference TRBV19 and TRBJ2-7, is DGGITQSPKYLFRKEGQNVTLSCEQNLNHDAMYWYRQDPGQGLRLIYYSQIVNDFQKGDIAEGYSVSREKKESFPLTVTSAQKNPTAFYLCASSIGTAVPPYEQYFGPGTRLTVT.

The genes are TRBV6-1 and TRBJ1-1; D is ambiguous. Trimming took 5 bases from V and 1 from J, leaving 11 bases between them. There are 14 residues in the CDR3. Germline CDR1 is MNHNS and CDR2 is SASEGT. DNA of the CDR3: TGTGCCAGCAGTTCGTCGGATCAGAACACTGAAGCTTTCTTT. Encoded protein: CASSSSDQNTEAFF.

The chain is built from TRBV25-1 and TRBJ2-1; no clear D. Trimming removed 3 bases from V and 8 bases from J, with 8 bases in between. Germline loops: CDR1 MGHDK, CDR2 SYGVNS. This CDR3 comprises 12 residues. CDR3 coding DNA: TGTGCCAGCAGTGAGGTTGTTCATGAGCAGTTCTTC. This encodes CASSEVVHEQFF.

The chain carries TRBV5-8 and TRBJ1-5; a possible D gene is TRBD1 (6 bases). In germline, CDR1 is SGHTS, CDR2 YDEGEE. This CDR3 is built from 14 residues. Between the trimmed V and J ends, which lost 1 base and 5 bases, there was a span of 10 bases. The CDR3: CASSLPRGDQPQHF. The CDR3 nucleotides are TGTGCCAGCAGCTTGCCCAGGGGAGATCAGCCCCAGCATTTT. Based on the CDR3 plus reference TRBV5-8 and TRBJ1-5, the full variable domain is EAGVTQSPTHLIKTRGQQATLRCSPISGHTSVYWYQQALGLGLQFLLWYDEGEERNRGNFPPRFSGRQFPNYSSELNVNALELEDSALYLCASSLPRGDQPQHFGDGTRLSIL.

This chain connects TRBV7-9 to TRBJ2-7, with a possible D match to TRBD1 (6 bases). The CDR3 totals 14 residues. Germline CDR1 is SEHNR and CDR2 is FQNEAQ (reference sequence). Trimming shortened V by 5 bases and J by 3 bases, and 14 bases separated the two germline ends. The CDR3 DNA reads TGTGCCAGCAGCCCCCGGGACATTTACTACGAGCAGTACTTC. This translates into CASSPRDIYYEQYF.

This chain uses TRBV19 with TRBJ2-1; D is ambiguous. CDR3 length: 13 amino acids. Germline CDR1 reads LNHDA; CDR2 reads SQIVND (reference sequence). Trimming removed 2 bases from V and 6 bases from J, with 8 bases in between. Written as DNA, the CDR3 is TGTGCCAGTAGTATAAGTAATGGCAATGAGCAGTTCTTC. This encodes CASSISNGNEQFF.

This rearrangement joins TRBV4-1 to TRBJ1-2; D gene ambiguous. Germline V gene sequence: CDR1 MGHRA, CDR2 YSYEKL. The CDR3 has 16 amino acids. V was cut by 8 bases and J by 4 bases, with 23 bases left in between. CDR3 coding DNA: TGCGCCAGCTCCCTAGGCGGGGAAACGCCCTTCTATGGCTACACCTTC. Its protein product is CASSLGGETPFYGYTF.

The rearrangement uses TRBV5-1 and TRBJ2-7; 12 bases map to TRBD2. This CDR3 has 14 residues. Germline-derived CDR1 and CDR2 are SGHRS and YFSETQ. The J segment lost 6 bases and the V segment lost 4 bases, leaving 5 bases of the junction unmatched. The CDR3 spells CASSPELAGGEQYF. As DNA, the CDR3 is TGCGCCAGCAGCCCGGAACTAGCGGGAGGCGAGCAGTACTTC. The full variable domain, rest sourced from reference TRBV5-1 and TRBJ2-7, is KAGVTQTPRYLIKTRGQQVTLSCSPISGHRSVSWYQQTPGQGLQFLFEYFSETQRNKGNFPGRFSGRQFSNSRSEMNVSTLELGDSALYLCASSPELAGGEQYFGPGTRLTVT.

The chain couples TRBV21-1 to TRBJ1-2. TRBV21-1 is deemed a pseudogene. The CDR3 totals 18 residues. CDR3 nucleotide sequence: TGTGCCAGCAGCTGGGAGGGAGTGGAAGTCCAATGTAACTATGGCTACACCTTC. As protein: CASSWEGVEVQCNYGYTF.

CDR3 residues: CATAGGYTEAFF. CDR3 in DNA: TGTGCCACCGCAGGGGGCTACACTGAAGCTTTCTTT. The chain couples TRBV15 to TRBJ1-1; 8 bases are a match to TRBD1. Trimming at V came to 8 bases and at J to 3 bases, leaving 2 bases not matched to a gene. CDR1 and CDR2 from the germline V gene are LNHNV and YYDKDF (reference sequence). CDR3 length: 12 residues.

This clone was counted once. CDR3 in DNA: TGTGCCAGCAGCACCACGACTGGGTGGGAGACCCAGTACTTC. This codes for CASSTTTGWETQYF. The chain recombines TRBV7-2 with TRBJ2-5; D not certain. Per the germline V gene, CDR1 is SGHTA and CDR2 is FQGNSA. Trimming removed 5 bases at V and 5 bases at J, with 15 bases between. This CDR3 is built from 14 residues.

The chain carries TRBV14 and TRBJ2-3, with D possibly matching TRBD2 (6 bases). The CDR3 totals 18 residues. From germline, CDR1 is SGHDN and CDR2 FVKESK. V gave up 0 bases and J gave up 5 bases, with 21 bases separating them. The DNA for the CDR3 is TGTGCCAGCAGCCAAGACTGGACCGTGACCCTGGGGGGAGATACGCAGTATTTT. Its translation is CASSQDWTVTLGGDTQYF.

This clone occurred once. The CDR3 nucleotides are TGTGCCAGCAGCTCACAGATAACGGGTACAGATACGCAGTATTTT. This gives the protein CASSSQITGTDTQYF. J is TRBJ2-3 and V is TRBV7-3; D not certain. Trimming left V 4 bases short and J 3 bases short, with 14 bases between. The CDR3 has 15 amino acids. Germline lookup yields CDR1 SGHTA and CDR2 FQGTGA.

V is TRBV5-4 and J is TRBJ2-3; 9 bases agree with TRBD2. Germline values: CDR1 SGHNT, CDR2 YYREEE (reference sequence). After removal of 0 bases from V and 6 bases from J, the junction contained 5 bases not matched to a gene. The CDR3 sequence is 15 residues long. In DNA form, the CDR3 reads TGTGCCAGCAGCTTGGGGGCGGGAGGGATGGATACGCAGTATTTT. Protein product: CASSLGAGGMDTQYF. Filled out from reference TRBV5-4 and TRBJ2-3, the complete variable domain reads ETGVTQSPTHLIKTRGQQVTLRCSSQSGHNTVSWYQQALGQGPQFIFQYYREEENGRGNFPPRFSGLQFPNYSSELNVNALELDDSALYLCASSLGAGGMDTQYFGPGTRLTVL.

J is TRBJ1-1 and V is TRBV5-1; perhaps TRBD1 as D (6 bases). V lost 0 bases, J lost 7 bases, and 10 bases lay in between. CDR3 length: 13 residues. The germline gives CDR1 SGHRS, CDR2 YFSETQ. DNA of the CDR3: TGCGCCAGCAGCTTGGAGGGGGGAGATGAAGCTTTCTTT. This translates into CASSLEGGDEAFF.

The gene calls are TRBV7-9 and TRBJ2-5; no definite D call. V lost 1 base and J 7 bases, leaving 13 bases between the germline ends. Germline V lookup: CDR1 SEHNR, CDR2 FQNEAQ (reference sequence). The CDR3 is made up of 14 amino acids. CDR3 sequence: CASSLGREFGTQYF. In DNA form, the CDR3 reads TGTGCCAGCAGCTTAGGTAGAGAGTTCGGGACCCAGTACTTC.

CDR3 region: CASSLETNTEAFF. CDR3 DNA: TGTGCCAGCAGCTTGGAGACGAACACTGAAGCTTTCTTT. This chain joins TRBV5-5 and TRBJ1-1, with D hard to call. This CDR3 spans 13 amino acids. CDR1 is SGHKS and CDR2 is YYEKEE in the germline V gene (reference sequence). Trimming removed 0 bases at V and 1 base at J, with 4 bases between.

This clone was recorded only once. The genes are TRBV19 and TRBJ2-5; 12 bases agree with TRBD2. The germline V gene encodes CDR1 LNHDA and CDR2 SQIVND (reference sequence). The junction had 8 bases not matched to a gene; V was cut back by 6 bases and J by 6 bases. CDR3 size: 15 residues. DNA for the CDR3: TGTGCCAGTAGCGTGACTAGCGGGAGTCTACAGACCCAGTACTTC. Its translation is CASSVTSGSLQTQYF.

The J gene is TRBJ1-5, the V gene TRBV4-2; 9 nucleotides align to TRBD1. Germline V CDR1 and CDR2: LGHNA, YNFKEQ. This CDR3 region has 15 residues. Trimming at V came to 2 bases and at J to 6 bases, leaving 5 bases not matched to a gene. This CDR3 reads CASSQWTGEIQPQHF. CDR3 nucleotides: TGTGCCAGCAGCCAATGGACAGGGGAGATTCAGCCCCAGCATTTT.

The chain joins TRBV2 to TRBJ1-2; TRBD1 might be the D (6 bases). The V end lost 3 bases, the J end lost 4 bases, and 15 bases lay between the germline ends. CDR3 length: 15 amino acids. Germline CDR1 and CDR2: SNHLY and FYNNEI. In nucleotides, the CDR3 is TGTGCCAGCAGTGACTCAGGGGTAGGGGGCTATGGCTACACCTTC. Translating gives CASSDSGVGGYGYTF.

The chain uses TRBV2 and TRBJ2-2, with 9 bases aligning to TRBD1. The CDR3 spans 15 residues. Germline lookup yields CDR1 SNHLY and CDR2 FYNNEI. J lost 6 bases, V lost 8 bases, and 10 bases had no gene match. CDR3 in amino acids: CASLRPGQGSGELFF. The DNA of the CDR3 is TGTGCCAGCCTCCGCCCCGGACAGGGGTCCGGGGAGCTGTTTTTT.

The V and J genes are TRBV27 and TRBJ2-2; TRBD2 aligns across 7 bases. Germline CDR1 MNHEY, CDR2 SMNVEV (reference sequence). The CDR3 consists of 14 residues. V gave up 7 bases and J gave up 4 bases; unmatched junction bases: 6. The CDR3: CASTPGGGTGELFF. DNA of the CDR3: TGTGCCAGCACCCCGGGGGGAGGCACCGGGGAGCTGTTTTTT.

The chain uses TRBV19 and TRBJ2-3, with a possible D match to TRBD2 (6 bases). CDR1 and CDR2 (germline): LNHDA, SQIVND (reference sequence). Trimming stripped 9 bases from V and 5 bases from J, with 15 bases between. The CDR3 is 13 amino acids. CDR3 in DNA: TGTGCCAGCTTCTCGGGAGTTGGAGATACGCAGTATTTT. Residues: CASFSGVGDTQYF.